This T cell receptor (beta chain) was retrieved from a study of identical twins. V was cut by 3 bases and J by 2 bases, with 19 bases left in between. The germline V gene encodes CDR1 LGHNA and CDR2 YNFKEQ. The CDR3 is 17 amino acids. TCRdb re-called the 5' RACE reads through MiXCR, storing one row per CDR3 protein. The sample comprises 1.5 million or so distinct CDR3 sequences, roughly a third of which are singletons, and over 0.25% rests with the top ten. This clonotype was counted a few times. Its antigen is unidentified. Points from the study as a whole: Sharing of beta out-of-frame sequences by twins showed a weaker excess.

Every sampled donor was Caucasian and healthy. This TCR was recovered from a newborn girl in good health. The chain combines TRBV4-2 with TRBJ2-5; D uncertain. Sequencing input: cord blood. The CDR3 loop reads CASSQDDRPERQETQYF. The CDR3 region has the DNA TGTGCCAGCAGCCAGGACGACCGACCCGAGAGGCAAGAGACCCAGTACTTC.